This TCR beta chain stems from a study of OX40 agonist ivuxolimab in advanced cancers. Looking at the study overall: Ivuxolimab, which targeted the costimulatory receptor OX40 (CD134), was an agonistic, fully human IgG2 monoclonal antibody. Intravenous ivuxolimab was administered to patients every 2 weeks at six dose levels: 0.01, 0.1, 0.3, 1.5, 3 and 10 mg/kg. Of the approximately 50 dose-escalation patients, hepatocellular carcinoma was present in roughly 19, melanoma in approximately 15, renal cell carcinoma in 9 and head and neck cancer in 9. The dose-escalation cohort was approximately 83% male with a mean age of about 60 years, ranging from 23 to 79. Patients were allowed to have had prior anti-PD-1, anti-PD-L1 or anti-CTLA-4 therapy, and roughly 40% of the dose-escalation patients had previously received checkpoint inhibitors. Partial responses occurred in three dose-escalation patients: two with cutaneous melanoma and one with hepatocellular carcinoma. Peripheral TCRbeta sequencing aimed to test whether ivuxolimab altered TCR sequence diversity and caused clonal T-cell expansion. The paper covers the monotherapy dose-escalation part of the phase I ivuxolimab trial, which included N of about 50 patients. Findings and caveats that apply to the study as a whole: After ivuxolimab, more expanded clones were found on average in CD8+ T cells than in CD4+ T cells. Low levels of normalized T-cell clonal expansion were also seen in some patients who did not respond. In the 0.1-3.0 mg/kg groups, partial responders had among the lowest normalized peripheral clonal expansion, particularly in CD8+ T cells. Which antigens the clonally expanded peripheral T cells were specific for was not determined. At doses from 0.1 to 3.0 mg/kg, clonal expansion was seen in both CD4+ and CD8+ blood T cells between baseline and week 6.

Between the V and J ends, shortened by 6 bases and 2 bases respectively, the junction contains 8 bases. From its cysteine to its phenylalanine, the CDR3 spans 12 amino acids. Solely the CDR3 DNA is kept, with 36 bases framed from the first base. The germline V gene yields MRHNA for CDR1 and SNTAGT for CDR2. Genomic DNA was extracted from sorted cells for sequencing of the TCRbeta CDR3 region. The immunoSEQ Assay was used for sequencing of TCRbeta CDR3 regions. Here the immuneACCESS table is served through TCRdb, limited to in-frame sequences with V and J called. Missing clones are a known gap in these copies; in checked studies unresolved V genes cover under half, and the rest lacks a known reason. Within this sample are approximately 71,000 clones, with 94% of them counted one time only. The ten largest make up 15% to 18% of the sample. The trial excluded patients who had a history of autoimmune disease or were on systemic immunosuppression. Peripheral blood for TCR sequencing was collected from all dose cohorts at baseline, on cycle 4 day 1, and on cycle 7 day 1. Samples came from an open-label, multicenter, first-in-human phase I dose-escalation trial of ivuxolimab. Adults with locally advanced or metastatic head and neck squamous cell, hepatocellular, melanoma or renal cell carcinoma were enrolled in the trial. Before TCR sequencing, CD4+ and CD8+ T cells were separately sorted from peripheral blood.

This clone appeared once. This clone's antigen is unknown. Per-base quality was not reported, and no clone a single base away is much larger than it. The material was CD4+ or CD8+ T cells sorted from blood, obtained in a trial of the OX40 agonist ivuxolimab. The chain uses TRBV6-4 and TRBJ2-7, with the identity of the D gene unclear. This TCR came from an adult with an advanced solid tumor such as melanoma, head and neck, liver or kidney cancer. The CDR3 region: CASRGPPYEQYF. The base sequence is TGTGCCAGCAGAGGTCCACCCTACGAGCAGTACTTC.